Below are 28 T cell receptor beta chains sequenced from a single sample in a study of blood T cells in healthy people across ages. It was with a sample-barcoded 5' primer and a J-beta primer mix that a second PCR of roughly 6 to 12 cycles was run. A single record per CDR3 protein comes from TCRdb applying MiXCR to the 5' RACE reads. The sample contains some 1.5 million distinct CDR3 sequences, 28% of which appear only once. The sample consisted of blood. These receptors originate from a woman in her twenties or thirties in good health.

In this sample, this clonotype turned up many times. V and J are TRBV20-1 and TRBJ2-1; weak D call: TRBD2 (6 bases). Germline values: CDR1 DFQATT, CDR2 SNEGSKA (reference sequence). The CDR3 is 14 residues long. V lost 0 bases and J lost 6, with 12 bases in between. For the CDR3, the DNA is TGCAGTGCTAGAGAAGGTAGCGGACTCAATGAGCAGTTCTTC. As protein: CSAREGSGLNEQFF.

Turning to this clonotype: One junction end does not reproduce the germline sequence, and a read error may be involved. This chain joins TRBV29-1 and TRBJ1-2; no firm D call. The CDR3 runs to 14 residues. The germline CDR1 and CDR2 sequences are SQVTM and ANQGSEA. CDR3 region: CSVPGRVAVYDYTF. CDR3 in DNA: TGCAGCGTTCCCGGAAGGGTGGCCGTCTATGACTACACCTTC.

Of note for this clonotype: Just one base apart from a much larger clone, this may be a read error. The chain is built from TRBV7-3 and TRBJ2-7; possibly TRBD1 for D (6 bases). Between the trimmed V and J ends, which lost 2 bases and 7 bases, there was a span of 12 bases. The CDR3 is 13 amino acids. Germline V lookup: CDR1 SGHTA, CDR2 FQGTGA. CDR3 protein: CASSLDGQNEQYF. CDR3 nucleotides: TGTGCCAGCAGCTTAGACGGACAGAATGAGCAGTACTTC.

The gene calls are TRBV11-1 and TRBJ2-7, with 10 bases aligning to TRBD2. The CDR3 is made up of 13 amino acids. Germline V gene sequence: CDR1 SGHAT, CDR2 FQDESV (reference sequence). V was pared by 6 bases and J by 6 bases, with 5 bases of the junction left unmatched. The CDR3 DNA is TGTGCCAGCAGTAAGCGGGGGGGTCCCGAGCAGTACTTC. Translation gives CASSKRGGPEQYF.

This clonotype has more than one count but fewer than ten. The chain recombines TRBV15 with TRBJ2-5; the D gene is possibly TRBD2 (7 bases). CDR1 is LNHNV and CDR2 is YYDKDF in the germline V gene (reference sequence). The V end was cut by 0 bases, the J end by 4 bases, with 12 bases between. This CDR3 comprises 15 residues. In DNA, the CDR3 is TGTGCCACCAGCAGAGAGTTAGGGGGGGCAGAGACCCAGTACTTC. It codes for CATSRELGGAETQYF.

The chain recombines TRBV7-2 with TRBJ1-5; maybe TRBD1 (5 bases). There are 16 residues in the CDR3. Germline V gene sequence: CDR1 SGHTA, CDR2 FQGNSA. The V and J ends lost 2 bases and 2 bases respectively, with 13 bases between them. The CDR3 DNA is TGTGCCAGCAGCTTACGGGCTCAAGGGGGCAATCAGCCCCAGCATTTT. Protein product: CASSLRAQGGNQPQHF.

This chain uses TRBV7-2 with TRBJ2-3; D perhaps matches TRBD2 (6 bases). CDR3 length equals 13 residues. The germline V gene has CDR1 SGHTA and CDR2 FQGNSA. Trimming cost V 6 bases and J 10 bases, with 17 bases left between them. The CDR3 region has the DNA TGTGCCAGCAGTCCTACGCGGTCTAGCGCGCAGTATTTT. This encodes CASSPTRSSAQYF.

Details on this clonotype: Since a much larger clone is just one base distant, this may be a read error. CDR3 sequence reads: CAIRSGSESYNEQYF. The CDR3 DNA is TGTGCCATCAGGAGCGGGAGTGAGTCCTACAATGAGCAGTACTTC. The rearrangement joins TRBV10-3 to TRBJ2-1; 8 nucleotides align to TRBD2. The J call could be wrong; TRBJ2-7 is a better fit for the DNA end. The germline V gene encodes CDR1 ENHRY and CDR2 SYGVKD. The CDR3 totals 15 residues.

In the case of this clonotype: A much larger clone lies a single base off, so this may be a read error. The CDR3 DNA sequence: TGCAGCGTTAAGGACGGGGGAAGGCAAGAGACCCAGTACTTC. Its translation: CSVKDGGRQETQYF. The chain recombines TRBV29-1 with TRBJ2-5; a possible D gene is TRBD2 (6 bases). Trimming removed 5 bases at V and 2 bases at J, with 15 bases between. Per the germline V gene, CDR1 is SQVTM and CDR2 is ANQGSEA. This CDR3 is built from 14 residues.

The chain joins TRBV6-5 to TRBJ1-5; D call uncertain. Germline values: CDR1 MNHEY, CDR2 SVGAGI. Trimming cost V 6 bases and J 1 base, with 13 bases left between them. The CDR3 is 15 amino acids. CDR3 bases: TGTGCCAGCAGCCCATTTGTGAACAGCAATCAGCCCCAGCATTTT. Protein: CASSPFVNSNQPQHF.

In its sample, this clonotype was seen many times. Written as DNA, the CDR3 is TGTGCCAGCTCACCACGTGGACAGGGTTGGGAGACCCAGTACTTC. Translation: CASSPRGQGWETQYF. This chain joins TRBV18 and TRBJ2-5, with TRBD1 matching 8 bases. V shed 1 base and J 5 bases; nucleotides not matched to a gene: 6. This CDR3 comprises 15 residues. Per the germline V gene, CDR1 is KGHSH and CDR2 is LQKENI.

To note about this clonotype: This may come from a read error, since a much larger clone is one base off. J is TRBJ2-5 and V is TRBV12-3 or TRBV12-4, with TRBD1 matching over 10 bases. The CDR3 length is 13 residues. V was clipped by 5 bases and J by 6 bases; unmatched bases: 3. The DNA for the CDR3 is TGTGCCAGCAGTGTCGACAGGGGGCAGACCCAGTACTTC. Translated, it gives CASSVDRGQTQYF.

There are many counts of this clonotype. This chain joins TRBV29-1 and TRBJ2-5; TRBD2 is a possible D gene (5 bases). Looked up from germline, CDR1 is SQVTM and CDR2 is ANQGSEA. The CDR3 has 15 amino acids. Trimming stripped 8 bases from V and 5 bases from J, with 24 bases between. CDR3 loop: CSSHNPGLNGETQYF. The CDR3, as DNA: TGCAGCTCACACAACCCCGGACTCAATGGGGAGACCCAGTACTTC. The full variable domain, completed using reference TRBV29-1 and TRBJ2-5, is SAVISQKPSRDICQRGTSLTIQCQVDSQVTMMFWYRQQPGQSLTLIATANQGSEATYESGFVIDKFPISRPNLTFSTLTVSNMSPEDSSIYLCSSHNPGLNGETQYFGPGTRLLVL.

The chain couples TRBV6-6 to TRBJ2-7; 12 positions match TRBD1. The length of the CDR3 is 16 residues. The germline V gene encodes CDR1 MNHNY and CDR2 SVGAGI (reference sequence). The J segment lost 2 bases and the V segment lost 7 bases, leaving 9 bases of the junction unmatched. The CDR3 region is CASTGTGGGTTYEQYF. CDR3 coding DNA: TGTGCCAGCACCGGGACAGGGGGCGGAACCACCTACGAGCAGTACTTC.

This rearrangement joins TRBV5-1 to TRBJ2-6, with 7 bases that match TRBD1. The CDR3 sequence is 16 residues long. Germline loops: CDR1 SGHRS, CDR2 YFSETQ. V was pared by 1 base and J by 4 bases, with 5 bases of the junction left unmatched. CDR3 in amino acids: CASSLQQGLGANVLTF. In DNA, the CDR3 is TGCGCCAGCAGCTTGCAACAGGGGTTGGGGGCCAACGTCCTGACTTTC.

There are a few counts of this clonotype. The chain recombines TRBV6-1 with TRBJ2-3; D unresolved. This CDR3 region has 13 residues. The V and J ends lost 2 bases and 4 bases respectively, with 7 bases between them. From germline, CDR1 is MNHNS and CDR2 SASEGT. Here the CDR3 DNA reads TGTGCCAGCAGTGAATCTTGGCCAGATACGCAGTATTTT. Translated, it gives CASSESWPDTQYF.

The chain uses TRBV20-1 and TRBJ2-1; 10 bases agree with TRBD2. Germline V lookup: CDR1 DFQATT, CDR2 SNEGSKA (reference sequence). V was clipped by 5 bases and J by 5 bases; unmatched bases: 9. The length of the CDR3 is 15 residues. The CDR3 sequence is CSAPGLAESHNEQFF. CDR3 nucleotide sequence: TGCAGTGCTCCTGGACTAGCGGAATCCCACAATGAGCAGTTCTTC.

This clonotype showed up just a few times. The rearrangement links TRBV7-2 to TRBJ2-5; 8 bases fit TRBD2. Germline V gives CDR1 SGHTA, CDR2 FQGNSA. Germline trimming cut 1 base from V and 4 bases from J; bases unmatched to any gene: 11. The CDR3 contains 17 residues. The CDR3 DNA reads as TGTGCCAGCAGCTTAGGGGTGGGAGCGGGAGTTGGAGAGACCCAGTACTTC. This encodes CASSLGVGAGVGETQYF. Full variable domain (outside the CDR3, taken from reference TRBV7-2 and TRBJ2-5): GAGVSQSPSNKVTEKGKDVELRCDPISGHTALYWYRQSLGQGLEFLIYFQGNSAPDKSGLPSDRFSAERTGGSVSTLTIQRTQQEDSAVYLCASSLGVGAGVGETQYFGPGTRLLVL.

This clonotype was seen only once. An end of the junction differs from the germline gene, which may be a read error. The chain recombines TRBV6-5 with TRBJ1-1, with 9 bases identical to TRBD1. The germline V gene encodes CDR1 MNHEY and CDR2 SVGAGI. This CDR3 spans 15 amino acids. Here the CDR3 DNA reads TGTGCCAGCAGTTACAACAGGGGGCCAGGCACTGAAGCTTTATTT. As protein: CASSYNRGPGTEALF.

In this sample, this clonotype turned up a few times. V is TRBV27 and J is TRBJ2-7, with D perhaps TRBD2 (5 bases). The V and J ends lost 8 bases and 0 bases respectively, with 11 bases between them. Germline CDR1 and CDR2: MNHEY and SMNVEV (reference sequence). The CDR3 has 13 residues. The CDR3 loop is CASGSLGSYEQYF. CDR3 sequence (DNA): TGTGCCAGCGGGAGTCTAGGCTCCTACGAGCAGTACTTC.

The sample holds a few counts of this clonotype. A much larger clone sits a single nucleotide away, making a read error possible. V is TRBV25-1 and J is TRBJ2-4; 10 bases map to TRBD1. The end of the DNA is better explained by TRBJ2-7, so the J call may be wrong. Germline V CDR1 and CDR2: MGHDK, SYGVNS. The CDR3 is 14 residues long. CDR3: CASSEDRGNYEQYF. In nucleotides, the CDR3 is TGTGCCAGCAGTGAGGACAGGGGGAACTACGAGCAGTACTTC.

The rearrangement joins TRBV11-2 to TRBJ2-1; 14 bases are shared with TRBD2. Germline V gene data show CDR1 as SGHAT and CDR2 as FQNNGV. V shed 3 bases and J 2 bases; nucleotides not matched to a gene: 6. This CDR3 has 18 residues. CDR3 loop: CASSFGTSGSKTYNEQFF. Here the CDR3 DNA reads TGTGCCAGCAGCTTCGGGACTAGCGGGAGTAAGACCTACAATGAGCAGTTCTTC.

Turning to this clonotype: A much more abundant neighbour one base away suggests this may be a read error. This chain joins TRBV9 and TRBJ2-5; tentative D call: TRBD1 (5 bases). Per the germline V gene, CDR1 is SGDLS and CDR2 is YYNGEE. V lost 4 bases and J lost 3, with 10 bases in between. This CDR3 comprises 13 residues. The CDR3 DNA reads TGTGCCAGCAGCACCGAGACAGAAGAGACCCAGTACTTC. Translation gives CASSTETEETQYF.

This clonotype was seen only a few times. The chain combines TRBV6-1 with TRBJ1-5, with D unresolved. V dropped 6 bases and J dropped 3 bases, with 18 bases sitting between them. Germline CDR1 MNHNS, CDR2 SASEGT. The CDR3 length is 16 residues. CDR3 residues: CASSITIFPNNQPQHF. Here the CDR3 DNA reads TGTGCCAGCAGCATAACGATCTTTCCTAACAATCAGCCCCAGCATTTT.

This clonotype turned up a few times. This chain connects TRBV24-1 to TRBJ2-3; no firm D call. This CDR3 has 11 amino acids. From germline, CDR1 is KGHDR and CDR2 SFDVKD. V was shortened by 2 bases and J by 9 bases, with 5 bases between the two germline ends. This CDR3 is CATSDWWTQYF. The CDR3 DNA is TGTGCCACCAGTGATTGGTGGACGCAGTATTTT.

J is TRBJ1-1 and V is TRBV5-5; maybe TRBD1 (5 bases). Trimming took 7 bases from V and 3 from J, leaving 22 bases between them. Germline lookup yields CDR1 SGHKS and CDR2 YYEKEE (reference sequence). This CDR3 region has 16 residues. The CDR3: CASGPSFWGLDTEAFF. The CDR3 DNA sequence: TGTGCCAGCGGCCCCTCGTTTTGGGGGTTGGACACTGAAGCTTTCTTT.

This clonotype was seen many times. The chain joins TRBV2 to TRBJ2-1; no reliable D call. CDR3 size: 13 residues. Trimming removed 1 base at V and 3 bases at J, with 4 bases between. Germline loops: CDR1 SNHLY, CDR2 FYNNEI. In DNA form, the CDR3 reads TGTGCCAGCAGTGAAGAAGGCTACAATGAGCAGTTCTTC. Its translation is CASSEEGYNEQFF.

This clonotype was observed at least ten times. The chain is built from TRBV20-1 and TRBJ2-3; tentatively, D is TRBD1 or TRBD2 (5 bases each). CDR1 and CDR2 (germline): DFQATT, SNEGSKA (reference sequence). There are 16 residues in the CDR3. V lost 1 base, J lost 0 bases, and 14 bases lay in between. The CDR3 DNA reads as TGCAGTGCTAGAGGGGGCGGGCGATCTAGCACAGATACGCAGTATTTT. It is translated as CSARGGGRSSTDTQYF.